This T cell receptor (beta chain) was documented in a study of blood T cell repertoires in COVID-19. Background on the study: From T cells, B-cell-depleted T cells, or PBMCs came the material, which was cDNA or gDNA.

In the authors' workflow: Nucleated cell counts were estimated from reference gene primer amplification. Using immunoSEQ multiplex PCR, the repertoire was profiled, and TCRdb retains in-frame clones only, with some absent. V, J and clone size reflect that table, while D and trimming were determined from the DNA. The sample contains approximately 79,000 clones, approximately 80% of which appear only once. V lost 0 bases and J lost 11; bases outside the gene matches: 12. The germline CDR1 and CDR2 sequences are SGHVS and FQNEAQ. This CDR3 spans 16 amino acids. This chain joins TRBV7-8 and TRBJ2-7, with 11 positions matching TRBD2. Sequenced material: peripheral blood. The origin of this receptor is a man aged 45 to 65 with COVID-19, enrolled during active disease. This CDR3 is CASSLAGTSGKAGKYF. CDR3 coding DNA: TGTGCCAGCAGCTTAGCGGGGACTAGCGGAAAGGCTGGGAAGTACTTC.